These 10 T cell receptor beta chains originate from one sample sequenced in a study of T cell changes during pregnancy in multiple sclerosis (dated by TCRdb to the late 2010s). Library creation used the immunoSEQ multiplex PCR assay. TCRdb's version of the immuneACCESS table is confined to in-frame rearrangements and falls short of the full clone set. An unresolved V gene accounts for under half of the shortfall where checked; the remainder is of unknown origin. In all, the sample holds tens of thousands of clones, and about 91% of those were seen once. Together, the top ten hold 0.95% to 1% of the sample. This specimen was peripheral blood, taken after pregnancy. These receptors all come from a female donor with multiple sclerosis, enrolled in a pregnancy study.

The chain links TRBV19 to TRBJ1-1; weak D call: TRBD1 (6 bases). Trimming left V 9 bases short and J 1 base short, with 12 bases between. The CDR3 is made up of 13 amino acids. Germline CDR1 reads LNHDA; CDR2 reads SQIVND (reference sequence). As DNA, the CDR3 is TGTGCCAGCCAGGGGTGGGGGAACACTGAAGCTTTCTTT. It yields the protein CASQGWGNTEAFF.

This clone has a handful of counts. The V call is TRBV6-1, the J call TRBJ1-1; possibly TRBD1 for D (5 bases). The V gene's germline CDR1 is MNHNS and CDR2 SASEGT. The CDR3 is made up of 15 amino acids. Deletions cut 4 bases from V and 2 bases from J, with 14 bases between. Written as DNA, the CDR3 is TGTGCCAGCAGTGTCCGACAGACCTTAAACACTGAAGCTTTCTTT. Its translation: CASSVRQTLNTEAFF.

The chain employs TRBV15 and TRBJ1-2, with D perhaps TRBD1 (6 bases). The CDR3 runs to 16 residues. The germline V gene encodes CDR1 LNHNV and CDR2 YYDKDF (reference sequence). Trimming took 0 bases from V and 1 from J, leaving 12 bases between them. CDR3 nucleotides: TGTGCCACCAGCAGAGAAGCAGGGGCGGTTAACTATGGCTACACCTTC. It encodes CATSREAGAVNYGYTF.

The count of this clone is one. The J gene is TRBJ2-3, the V gene TRBV7-2; 9 bases agree with TRBD1. The CDR3 spans 16 residues. Trimming removed 2 bases from V and 3 bases from J; junction bases left unmatched: 6. The germline gives CDR1 SGHTA, CDR2 FQGNSA. The CDR3 coding sequence is TGTGCCAGCAGCTTAAGTCGGGACAGGGTTACAGATACGCAGTATTTT. Protein sequence: CASSLSRDRVTDTQYF.

V usage is TRBV7-2 and J usage is TRBJ2-4; tentatively, D is TRBD2 (5 bases). With 5 bases removed from V and 0 bases from J, the gap between germline ends came to 14 bases. Germline V gives CDR1 SGHTA, CDR2 FQGNSA. The CDR3 extends over 16 amino acids. CDR3 DNA: TGTGCCAGCAGCCCCCAGGAGGTGCTAGCCAAAAACATTCAGTACTTC. It specifies CASSPQEVLAKNIQYF. Full variable domain (remainder filled in from reference TRBV7-2 and TRBJ2-4): GAGVSQSPSNKVTEKGKDVELRCDPISGHTALYWYRQSLGQGLEFLIYFQGNSAPDKSGLPSDRFSAERTGGSVSTLTIQRTQQEDSAVYLCASSPQEVLAKNIQYFGAGTRLSVL.

V and J are TRBV9 and TRBJ1-3; D might be TRBD1 (5 bases). This CDR3 spans 17 amino acids. CDR1 SGDLS and CDR2 YYNGEE come from the germline V gene. Trimming pared 0 bases from V and 0 bases from J, leaving 13 bases between. CDR3 coding DNA: TGTGCCAGCAGCGTAGGCCCGACAGTCAACTCTGGAAACACCATATATTTT. Translation gives CASSVGPTVNSGNTIYF.

V gene TRBV7-2 combines with J gene TRBJ1-5, with 7 bases identical to TRBD1. Germline V lookup: CDR1 SGHTA, CDR2 FQGNSA. The CDR3 length is 13 residues. Losses at the gene ends were 5 bases for V and 5 bases for J; bases not matched to a gene: 3. The CDR3, as DNA: TGTGCCAGCAGCGTCAGGGGGGATCAGCCCCAGCATTTT. Its translation: CASSVRGDQPQHF.

As regards this clone: Its ends do not fully match the called genes, so a read error is possible. V usage is TRBV7-7 and J usage is TRBJ2-7, with D tentatively TRBD1 (5 bases). The CDR3 is 14 residues long. Germline values: CDR1 SSHAT, CDR2 FNYEAQ (reference sequence). The CDR3 loop is CASSSNLGDYEQYF. The CDR3 DNA sequence: TGTGCTAGCAGCTCAAACCTAGGGGACTACGAGCAGTACTTC.

CDR3: CASSLGGDPYEQYF. The CDR3 nucleotides read TGTGCCAGCAGTTTGGGAGGGGACCCCTACGAGCAGTACTTC. The rearrangement uses TRBV6-5 and TRBJ2-7; 7 positions agree with TRBD2. J lost 2 bases, V lost 4 bases, and 5 bases had no gene match. Germline CDR1 is MNHEY and CDR2 is SVGAGI. The CDR3 is 14 amino acids.

J is TRBJ2-2 and V is TRBV29-1; D unclear. Per germline, CDR1 SQVTM and CDR2 ANQGSEA. The V gene lost 3 bases and the J gene lost 0 bases, with 5 bases spanning the gap. The CDR3 is 13 amino acids. The DNA for the CDR3 is TGCAGCGTTGACAGGACGAACACCGGGGAGCTGTTTTTT. The encoded protein is CSVDRTNTGELFF.